Listed below are T cell receptor beta chains from one sample, sequenced in a study of shared clonotypes between healthy human individuals. Method: immunoSEQ multiplex PCR; TCRdb's copy keeps in-frame clones and lacks some. The sample lists over 750,000 clones, 95% to 97% occurring once. The sample consisted of naive CD8+ T cells sorted from blood. The receptor set was obtained from a man younger than 45 in good health. The CDR3 runs from the conserved cysteine through the conserved F or W. The D gene is left open where the match is weak. Clone size is shown for a subset of rows, as once, few, many or a class of expanded clone.

len: 12
abundance: .
j_gene: TRBJ2-3
v_gene: TRBV18
d_gene: .
CDR3aa: CASSPSADTQYF
CDR3nt: TGTGCCAGCTCACCATCCGCAGATACGCAGTATTTT

len: 14
abundance: .
j_gene: TRBJ1-5
v_gene: TRBV5-5
d_gene: TRBD1
CDR3aa: CASSLAGGHQPQHF
CDR3nt: TGTGCCAGCAGCTTGGCAGGGGGGCATCAGCCCCAGCATTTT

len: 16
abundance: .
j_gene: TRBJ1-1
v_gene: TRBV10-2
d_gene: .
CDR3aa: CASSTHLIQGRTEAFF
CDR3nt: TGCGCCAGCAGTACCCACCTAATACAGGGTAGGACTGAAGCTTTCTTT

len: 15
abundance: .
j_gene: TRBJ2-7
v_gene: TRBV7-2
d_gene: .
CDR3aa: CASSPGVGHVYEQYF
CDR3nt: TGTGCCAGCAGCCCAGGGGTGGGACACGTCTACGAGCAGTACTTC

len: 14
abundance: .
j_gene: TRBJ2-1
v_gene: TRBV18
d_gene: .
CDR3aa: CASSPSRQYNEQFF
CDR3nt: TGTGCCAGCTCACCCAGCCGACAGTACAATGAGCAGTTCTTC

len: 16
abundance: once
j_gene: TRBJ2-3
v_gene: TRBV13
d_gene: .
CDR3aa: CASSSLVGANTDTQYF
CDR3nt: TGTGCCAGCAGCTCACTCGTTGGGGCAAATACAGATACGCAGTATTTT

len: 15
abundance: once
j_gene: TRBJ1-5
v_gene: TRBV19
d_gene: TRBD1
CDR3aa: CASGRDRQFNQPQHF
CDR3nt: TGTGCCAGTGGCCGGGACAGACAGTTCAATCAGCCCCAGCATTTT

len: 15
abundance: .
j_gene: TRBJ2-7
v_gene: TRBV7-8
d_gene: TRBD2
CDR3aa: CASSWWREASYEQYF
CDR3nt: TGTGCCAGCAGCTGGTGGCGGGAGGCTTCCTACGAGCAGTACTTC

len: 16
abundance: .
j_gene: TRBJ2-7
v_gene: TRBV7-9
d_gene: TRBD1
CDR3aa: CASSALTGGANYEQYF
CDR3nt: TGTGCCAGCAGCGCCTTAACAGGGGGCGCGAACTACGAGCAGTACTTC

len: 16
abundance: .
j_gene: TRBJ2-1
v_gene: TRBV4-2
d_gene: TRBD2
CDR3aa: CASSRLAGESYNEQFF
CDR3nt: TGTGCCAGCAGCCGGCTAGCGGGAGAATCTTACAATGAGCAGTTCTTC

len: 14
abundance: .
j_gene: TRBJ1-2
v_gene: TRBV27
d_gene: .
CDR3aa: CASSFFGSPHGYTF
CDR3nt: TGTGCCAGCAGTTTCTTCGGCAGTCCCCATGGCTACACCTTC

len: 16
abundance: .
j_gene: TRBJ2-1
v_gene: TRBV13
d_gene: TRBD2
CDR3aa: CASSTSLAGVYNEQFF
CDR3nt: TGTGCCAGCAGCACCTCATTGGCGGGAGTCTACAATGAGCAGTTCTTC

len: 14
abundance: .
j_gene: TRBJ2-3
v_gene: TRBV7-9
d_gene: .
CDR3aa: CASSLAVGADTQYF
CDR3nt: TGTGCCAGCAGCTTGGCGGTTGGGGCAGATACGCAGTATTTT

len: 13
abundance: once
j_gene: TRBJ2-1
v_gene: TRBV14
d_gene: .
CDR3aa: CASSHWQGDEQFF
CDR3nt: TGTGCCAGCAGCCATTGGCAAGGGGATGAGCAGTTCTTC

len: 13
abundance: few
j_gene: TRBJ2-7
v_gene: TRBV11-3
d_gene: .
CDR3aa: CASSLDNGYEQYF
CDR3nt: TGTGCCAGCAGCTTAGACAATGGTTACGAGCAGTACTTC